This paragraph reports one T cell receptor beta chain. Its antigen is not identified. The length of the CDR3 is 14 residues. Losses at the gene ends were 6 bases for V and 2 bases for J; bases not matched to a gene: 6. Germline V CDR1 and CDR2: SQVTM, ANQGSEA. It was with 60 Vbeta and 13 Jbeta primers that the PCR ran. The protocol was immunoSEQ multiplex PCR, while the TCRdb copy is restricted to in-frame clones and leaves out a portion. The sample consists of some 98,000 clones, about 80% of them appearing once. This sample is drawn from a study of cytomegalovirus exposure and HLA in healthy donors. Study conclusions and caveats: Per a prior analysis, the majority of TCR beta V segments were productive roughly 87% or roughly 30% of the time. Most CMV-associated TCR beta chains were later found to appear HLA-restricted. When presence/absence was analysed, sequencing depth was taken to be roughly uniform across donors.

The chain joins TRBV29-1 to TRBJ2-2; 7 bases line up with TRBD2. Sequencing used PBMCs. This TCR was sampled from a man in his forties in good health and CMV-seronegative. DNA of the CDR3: TGCAGCGTCGCCGGGGGACTAAACACCGGGGAGCTGTTTTTT. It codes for CSVAGGLNTGELFF.